This T cell receptor beta chain appears in the sequencing data of a study of cytomegalovirus exposure and HLA in healthy donors. Broader study findings: CMV antigen specificity was confirmed in vitro for a few CMV-associated chains. Reports credit the classifier with highly specific, highly sensitive diagnosis of cytomegalovirus status. TCR beta V segments were, for the most part, productive about 87% or about 30% of the time in an earlier analysis.

This CDR3 has 14 residues. V lost 7 bases to trimming and J lost 2 bases; unmatched junction nucleotides: 3. The germline V gene encodes CDR1 MNHEY and CDR2 SVGAGI. Notes on this clone: Its antigen is still unknown.

13 Jbeta primers and 60 Vbeta primers were used for the PCR. Generated by immunoSEQ multiplex PCR, the TCRdb table keeps only in-frame clones and is missing some. Here the sample spans approximately 98,000 clones, 74% being singletons. Everyone who donated was a healthy bone marrow donor. The specimen sequenced was PBMCs. J is TRBJ2-7 and V is TRBV6-5; 12 bases fit TRBD2. This receptor was obtained from a male donor in good health and CMV-seronegative. CDR3 sequence reads: CASTASGRAYEQYF. CDR3 in DNA: TGTGCCAGCACCGCTAGCGGGAGGGCCTACGAGCAGTACTTC.